This T cell receptor (beta chain) emerged from a study of T cell repertoires in cytomegalovirus infection. On the study more broadly: CMV infection and matching HLA type were both indicated by public TCR beta signatures.

Study-wide points: Dominant in the ex vivo response were TCR beta clonotypes restricted by HLA-C and specific for CMV.

MiXCR was run by TCRdb on the reads, yielding one entry per CDR3 protein. The data show under 850,000 distinct CDR3 sequences, approximately 40% seen once. With respect to this clonotype: The antigen is undetermined.

The sequence came from a human donor in good health (CMV status not recorded). Some clones in this sample may be carry-over from other donors' samples. The sample consisted of PBMCs.

CDR3 region: CASSLDSAVPNEQFF. The CDR3, as DNA: TGTGCCAGCAGCTTAGACTCGGCCGTCCCGAATGAGCAGTTCTTC. V is TRBV7-2 and J is TRBJ2-1; D is undetermined. This CDR3 has 15 residues. Trimming pared 1 base from V and 7 bases from J, leaving 14 bases between. The germline V gene has CDR1 SGHTA and CDR2 FQGNSA.